Presented here are 29 T cell receptor beta chains from one specimen sequenced in a study of blood T cell repertoires in COVID-19. Some clones are missing from TCRdb's copy, which holds only in-frame ones; the method was immunoSEQ multiplex PCR. The sample shows about 16,000 clones, 80% to 90% of them seen only once. The sequenced material came from peripheral blood. The receptor set was obtained from an older man with acute or convalescent COVID-19.

J is TRBJ1-4 and V is TRBV12-3 or TRBV12-4; D unresolved. The CDR3 sequence is 11 residues long. The ends were cut back, 5 bases at V and 8 bases at J, with 6 bases in the middle. CDR3: CASSATEKLFF. CDR3 sequence (DNA): TGTGCCAGCAGTGCTACCGAAAAACTGTTTTTT.

CDR3 nucleotide sequence: TGTGCCACCGGGACAGGGGTAGGCAACTATGGCTACACCTTC. It specifies CATGTGVGNYGYTF. The V and J genes are TRBV10-3 and TRBJ1-2; 10 bases line up with TRBD1. Trimming removed 10 bases from V and 2 bases from J; junction bases left unmatched: 7. CDR3 length: 14 amino acids. Per germline, CDR1 ENHRY and CDR2 SYGVKD.

V and J are TRBV7-3 and TRBJ1-1; D unclear. Germline V gene sequence: CDR1 SGHTA, CDR2 FQGTGA. This CDR3 region has 13 residues. The V and J ends lost 2 bases and 2 bases respectively, with 6 bases between them. CDR3 protein: CASSLRGNTEAFF. DNA of the CDR3: TGTGCCAGCAGCTTACGGGGTAACACTGAAGCTTTCTTT.

The chain combines TRBV12-3 or TRBV12-4 with TRBJ1-2; 7 bases are a match to TRBD1. The CDR3 covers 12 residues. V shed 7 bases, J shed 8 bases, and the junction held 7 bases outside the gene matches. The CDR3 spells CASKRTGGGYTF. CDR3 bases: TGTGCCAGCAAGAGGACAGGAGGAGGCTACACCTTC.

The V and J genes are TRBV5-1 and TRBJ1-1; 8 positions agree with TRBD1. The CDR3 runs to 14 residues. J lost 5 bases, V lost 0 bases, and 3 bases had no gene match. CDR1 and CDR2 (germline): SGHRS, YFSETQ. DNA for the CDR3: TGCGCCAGCAGCTTGGGACAGGGGACAACTGAAGCTTTCTTT. This codes for CASSLGQGTTEAFF.

This rearrangement joins TRBV7-2 to TRBJ2-7; D is ambiguous. V dropped 2 bases and J dropped 0 bases, with 17 bases sitting between them. The CDR3 spans 17 residues. CDR1 SGHTA and CDR2 FQGNSA come from the germline V gene. The CDR3 here is CASSLNSIDISSYEQYF. In DNA form, the CDR3 reads TGTGCCAGCAGCTTAAATAGTATCGACATCAGCTCCTACGAGCAGTACTTC.

This rearrangement joins TRBV5-1 to TRBJ1-2; TRBD1 agrees at 9 bases. The CDR3 spans 15 residues. V lost 4 bases and J lost 5; bases outside the gene matches: 9. The V gene's germline CDR1 is SGHRS and CDR2 YFSETQ. The CDR3 here is CASSPGGTGRYGYTF. CDR3 DNA: TGCGCCAGCAGCCCAGGGGGGACAGGGAGGTATGGCTACACCTTC.

This clone was seen more than once but under ten times. This chain uses TRBV2 with TRBJ1-4; TRBD1 aligns across 10 bases. The CDR3 loop spans 14 amino acids. Germline lookup yields CDR1 SNHLY and CDR2 FYNNEI. The V gene end was trimmed by 1 base and the J gene end by 8 bases; junction bases not matched to a gene: 1. CDR3 loop: CASSEGTGGEKLFF. The DNA for the CDR3 is TGTGCCAGCAGTGAAGGGACAGGGGGAGAAAAACTGTTTTTT.

This clone was counted a few times. The chain joins TRBV27 to TRBJ1-5; 7 nucleotides line up with TRBD1. V was pared by 11 bases and J by 5 bases, with 6 bases of the junction left unmatched. Germline V lookup: CDR1 MNHEY, CDR2 SMNVEV (reference sequence). The CDR3 is 12 residues long. CDR3 sequence (DNA): TGTGCCGGTAAGGGGGCTGATCAGCCCCAGCATTTT. It is translated as CAGKGADQPQHF.

The V call is TRBV5-8, the J call TRBJ1-4, with 10 bases fitting TRBD1. The germline V gene encodes CDR1 SGHTS and CDR2 YDEGEE. V lost 2 bases and J lost 8; bases outside the gene matches: 9. This CDR3 is built from 16 residues. The CDR3 sequence: CASSFTGQGGYEKLFF. The CDR3 coding sequence is TGTGCCAGCAGCTTTACTGGACAGGGGGGATACGAAAAACTGTTTTTT.

The rearrangement uses TRBV30 and TRBJ1-4; the D gene is possibly TRBD1 (5 bases). The ends were cut back, 2 bases at V and 4 bases at J, with 14 bases in the middle. CDR3 size: 15 residues. CDR1 is GTSNPN, CDR2 SVGIG, per germline (reference sequence). DNA for the CDR3: TGTGCCTGGAGTCCGGGCGCGGGGGGTAATGAAAAACTGTTTTTT. Translating gives CAWSPGAGGNEKLFF.

The V gene is TRBV5-6, the J gene TRBJ2-6; D call uncertain. V lost 4 bases to trimming and J lost 4 bases, with 9 bases between them. The length of the CDR3 is 14 residues. Germline lookup yields CDR1 SGHDT and CDR2 YYEEEE. CDR3 DNA: TGTGCCAGCAGCGGGCGAGTAGGGGCCAACGTCCTGACTTTC. It codes for CASSGRVGANVLTF.

This clone was counted a single time. The chain links TRBV5-1 to TRBJ2-7; 14 nucleotides agree with TRBD2. J lost 1 base, V lost 3 bases, and 3 bases had no gene match. The germline CDR1 and CDR2 sequences are SGHRS and YFSETQ. The CDR3 sequence is 16 residues long. CDR3 sequence reads: CASSSGTSGGSYEQYF. CDR3 DNA: TGCGCCAGCAGCTCCGGGACTAGCGGGGGATCCTACGAGCAGTACTTC.

The chain links TRBV5-1 to TRBJ2-3; TRBD2 aligns across 11 bases. This CDR3 is built from 19 residues. Germline CDR1 and CDR2: SGHRS and YFSETQ. V shed 0 bases, J shed 4 bases, and the junction held 13 bases outside the gene matches. The CDR3 coding sequence is TGCGCCAGCAGCTTGGAAGGGACTAGCGGAGTCGGGGCGTCAGATACGCAGTATTTT. Protein sequence: CASSLEGTSGVGASDTQYF.

J is TRBJ2-3 and V is TRBV5-1, with a weak D call TRBD2 (5 bases). This CDR3 spans 12 amino acids. Germline V gene lookup returns CDR1 SGHRS and CDR2 YFSETQ. The V gene lost 4 bases and the J gene lost 3 bases, with 6 bases spanning the gap. CDR3 sequence reads: CASSPGTDTQYF. For the CDR3, the DNA is TGCGCCAGCAGCCCGGGGACAGATACGCAGTATTTT.

The chain combines TRBV9 with TRBJ1-1; D is unresolved. The CDR3 consists of 13 residues. The V gene lost 0 bases and the J gene lost 11 bases, with 14 bases spanning the gap. CDR1 is SGDLS and CDR2 is YYNGEE in the germline V gene. This chain's CDR3 is CASSVVPETQAFF. DNA of the CDR3: TGTGCCAGCAGCGTAGTCCCCGAAACCCAGGCTTTCTTT. Combining the CDR3 with reference TRBV9 and TRBJ1-1 gives the whole variable domain DSGVTQTPKHLITATGQRVTLRCSPRSGDLSVYWYQQSLDQGLQFLIQYYNGEERAKGNILERFSAQQFPDLHSELNLSSLELGDSALYFCASSVVPETQAFFGQGTRLTVV.

The chain recombines TRBV7-9 with TRBJ1-2, with D possibly being TRBD1 (5 bases). Germline V gene sequence: CDR1 SEHNR, CDR2 FQNEAQ (reference sequence). The V and J ends lost 8 bases and 0 bases respectively, with 16 bases between them. The CDR3 totals 15 residues. The CDR3 region has the DNA TGTGCCAGCTCCCGTGCGGACATCACTAACTATGGCTACACCTTC. Translating gives CASSRADITNYGYTF.

In DNA form, the CDR3 reads TGCGCCAGCAGCCAGCAACCGGGACAGGGATACGAGCAGTACTTC. Residues: CASSQQPGQGYEQYF. The chain carries TRBV5-1 and TRBJ2-7, with 9 positions matching TRBD1. Germline CDR1 and CDR2: SGHRS and YFSETQ. Unmatched junction bases numbered 9, after V lost 4 bases and J lost 4 bases. The CDR3 is 15 amino acids.

This clone was seen a handful of times. The chain uses TRBV19 and TRBJ2-7; D is ambiguous. The ends were cut back, 1 base at V and 0 bases at J, with 7 bases in the middle. This CDR3 has 14 residues. The germline CDR1 and CDR2 sequences are LNHDA and SQIVND (reference sequence). The CDR3 coding sequence is TGTGCCAGTAGTATAGGCCACGGCTCCTACGAGCAGTACTTC. Its protein is CASSIGHGSYEQYF.

The V gene is TRBV19, the J gene TRBJ1-6, with D possibly TRBD1 on 6 matching bases. Per germline, CDR1 LNHDA and CDR2 SQIVND (reference sequence). V was shortened by 6 bases and J by 11 bases, with 17 bases between the two germline ends. The CDR3 is made up of 14 amino acids. The CDR3 sequence is CASSTSKGDAPLHF. In DNA form, the CDR3 reads TGTGCCAGTAGCACCAGCAAGGGGGACGCACCCCTCCACTTT.

This clone occurred once. CDR3 amino acids: CASSPRLAGTTDTQYF. The CDR3 DNA follows: TGTGCCAGCAGCCCGAGACTAGCGGGAACCACAGATACGCAGTATTTT. V is TRBV3-1 (or the pseudogene TRBV3-2) and J is TRBJ2-3; 11 bases agree with TRBD2. Looked up from germline, CDR1 is LGHDT and CDR2 is YNNKEL (reference sequence). The V segment lost 4 bases and the J segment 2 bases; nucleotides outside the gene matches: 5. This CDR3 spans 16 amino acids.

Notes on this clone: Its ends do not fully match the called genes, so a read error is possible. V and J are TRBV3-1 (or the pseudogene TRBV3-2) and TRBJ2-5; perhaps TRBD2 as D (7 bases). The germline V gene encodes CDR1 LGHDT and CDR2 YNNKEL (reference sequence). The CDR3 has 17 amino acids. The CDR3 here is CASSKEGGLSYQETQYF. The CDR3 bases are TGTGCCAGCAGCAAAGAAGGGGGACTATCGTACCAAGAGACCCAGTACTTC.

The J gene is TRBJ2-7, the V gene TRBV4-2; D ambiguous. The V end lost 0 bases, the J end lost 7 bases, and 10 bases lay between the germline ends. The germline CDR1 and CDR2 sequences are LGHNA and YNFKEQ. There are 13 residues in the CDR3. CDR3 in DNA: TGTGCCAGCAGCCAAGATAGAGTCGGGGAGCAGTACTTC. Its translation is CASSQDRVGEQYF.

This clone was detected only a few times. Written as DNA, the CDR3 is TGCAGCGCTCGGACAGGGAACACTGAAGCTTTCTTT. Translated: CSARTGNTEAFF. The rearrangement links TRBV29-1 to TRBJ1-1; 7 bases fit TRBD1. The V and J ends lost 7 bases and 1 base, in that order; junction bases with no gene match: 3. This CDR3 spans 12 amino acids. From germline, CDR1 is SQVTM and CDR2 ANQGSEA.

The rearrangement uses TRBV7-9 and TRBJ2-7; tentatively, D is TRBD2 (5 bases). Trimming removed 0 bases from V and 6 bases from J, with 18 bases in between. The CDR3 sequence is 16 residues long. CDR1 is SEHNR, CDR2 FQNEAQ, per germline (reference sequence). The CDR3 nucleotides read TGTGCCAGCAGCTTAGCGTATCCGGGGTATCAGCGCGAGCAGTACTTC. This encodes CASSLAYPGYQREQYF.

V usage is TRBV10-3 and J usage is TRBJ1-4, with D unresolved. The CDR3 is made up of 14 amino acids. CDR1 ENHRY and CDR2 SYGVKD come from the germline V gene. V was pared by 3 bases and J by 8 bases, with 13 bases between. CDR3 residues: CAISDRGSREKLFF. The DNA for the CDR3 is TGTGCCATCAGTGACCGGGGTTCGCGGGAAAAACTGTTTTTT.

The CDR3 DNA sequence: TGTGCCAGCAGTAGCTCATCCGAGACCCAGTACTTC. It encodes CASSSSSETQYF. The rearrangement joins TRBV6-5 to TRBJ2-5; no definite D call. Germline V CDR1 and CDR2: MNHEY, SVGAGI. Trimming cost V 5 bases and J 5 bases, with 9 bases left between them. CDR3 size: 12 residues.

V usage is TRBV5-1 and J usage is TRBJ1-5; TRBD1 agrees at 8 bases. V gave up 4 bases and J gave up 7 bases; unmatched junction bases: 7. The CDR3 covers 14 residues. The germline gives CDR1 SGHRS, CDR2 YFSETQ. The chain's CDR3 is CASSPDRVSQPQHF. Here the CDR3 DNA reads TGCGCCAGCAGCCCGGACAGGGTTTCCCAGCCCCAGCATTTT.

The chain has TRBV19 and TRBJ1-5; unclear D gene. This CDR3 has 12 amino acids. CDR1 LNHDA and CDR2 SQIVND come from the germline V gene (reference sequence). Trimming cost V 5 bases and J 5 bases, with 7 bases left between them. CDR3 in amino acids: CASSQQDQPQHF. DNA for the CDR3: TGTGCCAGTAGTCAGCAGGATCAGCCCCAGCATTTT.